Presented here are 26 T cell receptor beta chains from one specimen sequenced in a study of blood T cell repertoires in COVID-19. Here immunoSEQ multiplex PCR was the method, and the copy in TCRdb shows in-frame clones only, minus some. The table lists 100,000 to 120,000 clones, roughly 80% of them singletons. Sequenced input: peripheral blood. The receptors were gathered from a man aged 45-65 years with acute or convalescent COVID-19.

The rearrangement uses TRBV5-5 and TRBJ1-5; TRBD1 is a possible D gene (5 bases). V was trimmed by 0 bases and J by 9 bases, leaving 16 bases between them. The CDR3 loop spans 15 amino acids. Per germline, CDR1 SGHKS and CDR2 YYEKEE (reference sequence). The CDR3 coding sequence is TGTGCCAGCAGCTTGGCGGTCGGGGGGACGCGGCCCCAGCATTTT. It codes for CASSLAVGGTRPQHF.

This clone occurred a few times. The V call is TRBV7-9, the J call TRBJ2-7; TRBD2 aligns across 7 bases. V shed 2 bases, J shed 3 bases, and the junction held 4 bases outside the gene matches. The CDR3 extends over 14 amino acids. Germline V lookup: CDR1 SEHNR, CDR2 FQNEAQ (reference sequence). The CDR3 DNA reads as TGTGCCAGCAGCTTATTGGGCGGGGGCTACGAGCAGTACTTC. This codes for CASSLLGGGYEQYF.

In this sample, this clone turned up a few times. The chain is built from TRBV3-1 (or the pseudogene TRBV3-2) and TRBJ1-4, with D possibly matching TRBD1 (5 bases). This CDR3 spans 14 amino acids. CDR1 and CDR2 from the germline V gene are LGHDT and YNNKEL (reference sequence). Trimming took 3 bases from V and 1 from J, leaving 6 bases between them. In nucleotides, the CDR3 is TGTGCCAGCAGCCATGACAGAACTAATGAAAAACTGTTTTTT. This encodes CASSHDRTNEKLFF.

The rearrangement links TRBV19 to TRBJ1-5, with D perhaps TRBD1 (6 bases). The germline V gene encodes CDR1 LNHDA and CDR2 SQIVND (reference sequence). The V end lost 10 bases, the J end lost 0 bases, and 13 bases lay between the germline ends. The CDR3 contains 14 residues. This CDR3 is CATRTDNSNQPQHF. In nucleotides, the CDR3 is TGTGCCACCCGGACAGATAATAGCAATCAGCCCCAGCATTTT.

The chain carries TRBV27 and TRBJ1-6; a weak D match, TRBD1 (6 bases). The germline CDR1 and CDR2 sequences are MNHEY and SMNVEV (reference sequence). The CDR3 is 18 residues long. V lost 6 bases and J lost 3, with 21 bases in between. This chain's CDR3 is CASSPEGQRSYYNSPLHF. In DNA, the CDR3 is TGTGCCAGCAGCCCCGAAGGACAGCGCTCCTACTATAATTCACCCCTCCACTTT.

The count of this clone is one. This rearrangement joins TRBV5-4 to TRBJ2-5; 9 positions agree with TRBD2. J lost 5 bases, V lost 4 bases, and 6 bases had no gene match. Germline V CDR1 and CDR2: SGHNT, YYREEE (reference sequence). The CDR3 length is 14 residues. In DNA form, the CDR3 reads TGTGCCAGCAGCAGAGCGGGGGGTAGGGAGACCCAGTACTTC. Translation gives CASSRAGGRETQYF.

The V call is TRBV9, the J call TRBJ2-1; 9 bases fit TRBD2. Germline CDR1 and CDR2: SGDLS and YYNGEE. The CDR3 is 14 amino acids. The V gene end was trimmed by 3 bases and the J gene end by 6 bases; junction bases not matched to a gene: 4. The CDR3 spells CASSESGGPNEQFF. DNA for the CDR3: TGTGCCAGCAGCGAGAGCGGGGGGCCCAATGAGCAGTTCTTC.

The chain has TRBV28 and TRBJ1-2, with 9 bases fitting TRBD1. V trimming: 2 bases; J trimming: 7 bases; junction bases outside the gene matches: 5. CDR1 is MDHEN and CDR2 is SYDVKM in the germline V gene. CDR3 size: 14 residues. CDR3: CASSLQQGASGYTF. CDR3 coding DNA: TGTGCCAGCAGTTTACAACAGGGGGCATCTGGCTACACCTTC.

The V gene is TRBV11-2, the J gene TRBJ1-5; D is unclear. Trimming left V 6 bases short and J 0 bases short, with 6 bases between. Germline CDR1 is SGHAT and CDR2 is FQNNGV. The CDR3 length is 13 residues. The CDR3 bases are TGTGCCAGCAGGGAGGGTAGCAATCAGCCCCAGCATTTT. This sequence encodes CASREGSNQPQHF. The entire variable domain, with the rest obtained from reference TRBV11-2 and TRBJ1-5, is as follows: EAGVAQSPRYKIIEKRQSVAFWCNPISGHATLYWYQQILGQGPKLLIQFQNNGVVDDSQLPKDRFSAERLKGVDSTLKIQPAKLEDSAVYLCASREGSNQPQHFGDGTRLSIL.

The chain links TRBV30 to TRBJ1-6, with D possibly matching TRBD1 (6 bases). The germline gives CDR1 GTSNPN, CDR2 SVGIG (reference sequence). The CDR3 loop spans 13 amino acids. V shed 4 bases and J shed 7 bases, with 11 bases lying between them. The chain's CDR3 is CAWNTGKNSPLHF. The CDR3 DNA reads as TGTGCCTGGAATACAGGGAAGAATTCACCCCTCCACTTT.

The rearrangement joins TRBV7-3 to TRBJ1-1, with TRBD1 matching over 7 bases. The germline gives CDR1 SGHTA, CDR2 FQGTGA. The length of the CDR3 is 14 residues. The V and J ends lost 4 bases and 5 bases, in that order; junction bases with no gene match: 7. For the CDR3, the DNA is TGTGCCAGCAGCTCCACAGGGGTGGGAACTGAAGCTTTCTTT. It translates to CASSSTGVGTEAFF.

This chain connects TRBV2 to TRBJ1-1; 9 bases are shared with TRBD1. Losses at the gene ends were 7 bases for V and 1 base for J; bases not matched to a gene: 7. CDR3 length: 15 amino acids. CDR1 and CDR2 (germline): SNHLY, FYNNEI. The DNA for the CDR3 is TGTGCCAGCAAGTACAGGGGGCTGTCGAACACTGAAGCTTTCTTT. Protein product: CASKYRGLSNTEAFF.

The chain couples TRBV19 to TRBJ2-5; D might be TRBD2 (7 bases). The CDR3 totals 16 residues. V was shortened by 3 bases and J by 7 bases, with 21 bases between the two germline ends. Germline V gives CDR1 LNHDA, CDR2 SQIVND (reference sequence). The CDR3 region has the DNA TGTGCCAGTAGTATGTCCTCCGGCGGGGGCCGGGGGACCCAGTACTTC. Protein sequence: CASSMSSGGGRGTQYF. Full variable domain (outside the CDR3, taken from reference TRBV19 and TRBJ2-5): DGGITQSPKYLFRKEGQNVTLSCEQNLNHDAMYWYRQDPGQGLRLIYYSQIVNDFQKGDIAEGYSVSREKKESFPLTVTSAQKNPTAFYLCASSMSSGGGRGTQYFGPGTRLLVL.

V is TRBV5-8 and J is TRBJ1-6; D uncertain. The CDR3 sequence is 18 residues long. The germline CDR1 and CDR2 sequences are SGHTS and YDEGEE. V lost 0 bases and J lost 8, with 21 bases in between. CDR3 in DNA: TGTGCCAGCAGCTTGGTGAGGCGCCTGACGGGGTATGATTCACCCCTCCACTTT. This sequence encodes CASSLVRRLTGYDSPLHF.

The V gene is TRBV28, the J gene TRBJ1-4; tentative D call: TRBD1 (5 bases). The CDR3 is made up of 15 amino acids. The V and J ends lost 3 bases and 6 bases respectively, with 14 bases between them. CDR1 is MDHEN and CDR2 is SYDVKM in the germline V gene. The CDR3 loop reads CASSFGRAWDEKLFF. The CDR3 DNA reads TGTGCCAGCAGTTTCGGCAGGGCATGGGATGAAAAACTGTTTTTT.

This rearrangement joins TRBV3-1 (or the pseudogene TRBV3-2) to TRBJ2-5; TRBD2 is a possible D gene (6 bases). CDR3 length equals 15 residues. Per germline, CDR1 LGHDT and CDR2 YNNKEL (reference sequence). The germline V and J ends were trimmed by 3 bases and 5 bases, with 16 bases remaining between them. The CDR3: CASSHLQTRGETQYF. CDR3 DNA: TGTGCCAGCAGCCACCTCCAAACGCGGGGCGAGACCCAGTACTTC.

V and J are TRBV7-2 and TRBJ2-5; weak D call: TRBD2 (5 bases). CDR3 length: 13 residues. Germline V CDR1 and CDR2: SGHTA, FQGNSA. Trimming cost V 1 base and J 4 bases, with 7 bases left between them. CDR3 DNA: TGTGCCAGCAGCTTAGGAGAGGGAGAGACCCAGTACTTC. It encodes CASSLGEGETQYF.

The CDR3 nucleotides read TGTGCCAGCAGCTTGGGGCCCGGAGACACTGAAGCTTTCTTT. As protein: CASSLGPGDTEAFF. This sequence joins TRBV7-3 and TRBJ1-1; tentatively, D is TRBD1 (5 bases). Germline V lookup: CDR1 SGHTA, CDR2 FQGTGA. Trimming shortened V by 3 bases and J by 3 bases, and 11 bases separated the two germline ends. The CDR3 contains 14 residues. The full variable domain, its missing parts supplied by reference TRBV7-3 and TRBJ1-1, is GAGVSQTPSNKVTEKGKYVELRCDPISGHTALYWYRQSLGQGPEFLIYFQGTGAADDSGLPNDRFFAVRPEGSVSTLKIQRTERGDSAVYLCASSLGPGDTEAFFGQGTRLTVV.

This chain joins TRBV11-3 and TRBJ1-2; TRBD1 agrees at 7 bases. This CDR3 is built from 13 residues. The V and J ends lost 3 bases and 6 bases, in that order; junction bases with no gene match: 4. Germline CDR1 is SGHNT and CDR2 is YENEEA. The CDR3 nucleotides read TGTGCCAGCAGCTTCGAACAGGGGAATGGCTACACCTTC. As protein: CASSFEQGNGYTF.

The chain uses TRBV7-3 and TRBJ2-1; 8 positions agree with TRBD2. Germline V CDR1 and CDR2: SGHTA, FQGTGA. The CDR3 totals 15 residues. With V trimmed by 5 bases and J by 3 bases, 6 bases remained unmatched. CDR3 bases: TGTGCCAGCAGCGGGGGCGGGGGGATCTACAATGAGCAGTTCTTC. Amino acid sequence: CASSGGGGIYNEQFF.

This chain links TRBV30 with TRBJ1-3; 9 positions agree with TRBD1. Germline CDR1 is GTSNPN and CDR2 is SVGIG (reference sequence). The CDR3 has 15 amino acids. The V and J ends lost 5 bases and 5 bases, in that order; junction bases with no gene match: 10. CDR3: CAWRRDRANRNTIYF. CDR3 nucleotide sequence: TGTGCCTGGCGGCGGGACAGGGCGAACCGAAACACCATATATTTT.

This clone turned up a few times. V usage is TRBV30 and J usage is TRBJ2-1; 7 nucleotides match TRBD2. CDR1 is GTSNPN, CDR2 SVGIG, per germline (reference sequence). V lost 4 bases to trimming and J lost 0 bases; unmatched junction nucleotides: 3. The CDR3 runs to 14 residues. The DNA for the CDR3 is TGTGCCTGGACAGCGGGGATCTCCTACAATGAGCAGTTCTTC. This sequence encodes CAWTAGISYNEQFF.

This clone was counted once. The rearrangement links TRBV28 to TRBJ2-1; D ambiguous. This CDR3 contains 11 residues. Between the trimmed V and J ends, which lost 4 bases and 10 bases, there was a span of 8 bases. Germline V gene lookup returns CDR1 MDHEN and CDR2 SYDVKM. The CDR3 is CASSSRAEQFF. CDR3 sequence (DNA): TGTGCCAGCAGTTCGCGAGCGGAGCAGTTCTTC.

This chain connects TRBV7-9 to TRBJ1-4; D perhaps matches TRBD1 (6 bases). This CDR3 is 17 amino acids long. V lost 5 bases to trimming and J lost 7 bases, with 23 bases between them. Germline CDR1 is SEHNR and CDR2 is FQNEAQ (reference sequence). The CDR3 region is CASSTSKRDISGEKLFF. DNA of the CDR3: TGTGCCAGCAGCACCAGTAAGAGGGACATTTCTGGTGAAAAACTGTTTTTT.

About this clone itself: Other nucleotide sequences from this sample produce the same CDR3. V gene TRBV12-3 or TRBV12-4 combines with J gene TRBJ1-1, with TRBD1 as a possible D gene (5 bases). The length of the CDR3 is 13 residues. The V end was cut by 1 base, the J end by 3 bases, with 6 bases between. Written as DNA, the CDR3 is TGTGCCAGCAGTTTAGACAGGTACACTGAAGCTTTCTTT. Translating it yields CASSLDRYTEAFF.

CDR3 loop: CASGRDSNSPLHF. In DNA form, the CDR3 reads TGTGCCAGCGGCCGGGACAGTAATTCACCCCTCCACTTT. The genes are TRBV19 and TRBJ1-6; 7 nucleotides match TRBD1. V lost 9 bases and J lost 6; bases outside the gene matches: 5. In germline, CDR1 is LNHDA, CDR2 SQIVND (reference sequence). The CDR3 length is 13 residues.